Presented here are 4 T cell receptor beta chains from one specimen sequenced in a study of T cell repertoires in cytomegalovirus infection. TCRdb re-called the reads with MiXCR, one entry per CDR3 protein. The table lists roughly 45,000 distinct CDR3 sequences, about 20% of them singletons. The antigens for these receptors are not known. The material sequenced was CD8+ T cells from cultured PBMCs, taken from culture after CMV antigen stimulation. The receptors stem from a human donor in good health (CMV status not recorded). Some clones in this sample may be carry-over from other donors' samples.

This clonotype was found many times. This chain connects TRBV19 to TRBJ2-1, with unresolved D. Germline lookup yields CDR1 LNHDA and CDR2 SQIVND (reference sequence). The CDR3 runs 13 residues. V was clipped by 1 base and J by 4 bases, with 5 bases between them. CDR3 nucleotide sequence: TGTGCCAGTAGTATAGCGTTGTACAATGAGCAGTTCTTC. As protein: CASSIALYNEQFF. Full variable domain (outside the CDR3, taken from reference TRBV19 and TRBJ2-1): DGGITQSPKYLFRKEGQNVTLSCEQNLNHDAMYWYRQDPGQGLRLIYYSQIVNDFQKGDIAEGYSVSREKKESFPLTVTSAQKNPTAFYLCASSIALYNEQFFGPGTRLTVL.

This clonotype appeared once. The chain links TRBV7-4 to TRBJ2-7, with D perhaps matching TRBD1 (5 bases). V was trimmed by 2 bases and J by 2 bases, leaving 7 bases between them. The CDR3 covers 13 residues. Germline CDR1 reads SGHVT; CDR2 reads SQSDAQ. CDR3 bases: TGTGCCAGCAGCTTAAACAGGACCTACGAGCAGTACTTC. It specifies CASSLNRTYEQYF.

This sequence joins TRBV6-2 or TRBV6-3 and TRBJ2-7, with a possible D match to TRBD1 (6 bases). Germline values: CDR1 MNHEY, CDR2 SVGEGT. Trimming pared 7 bases from V and 1 base from J, leaving 17 bases between. CDR3 length equals 15 residues. The CDR3 DNA reads as TGTGCCAGCAAACAAGGACAGACCGAATCCTACGAGCAGTACTTC. Amino acid sequence: CASKQGQTESYEQYF.

This clonotype has a handful of counts. For the CDR3, the DNA is TGTGCCAGCAGTCCTGATGATCTCGGAGAGACCCAGTACTTC. Translation gives CASSPDDLGETQYF. V and J are TRBV28 and TRBJ2-5; no firm D call. Germline V gives CDR1 MDHEN, CDR2 SYDVKM. Trimming removed 5 bases from V and 4 bases from J, with 14 bases in between. This CDR3 spans 14 amino acids.